The clone carrying this TCR beta chain was found many times. Its antigen is undetermined. The time point here: patch test 1, 2 weeks after DPC sensitization. Documented treatment: therapeutic diphenylcyclopropenone sensitization with weekly scalp DPC. The entry originates in a study of human T cells and chemical hapten exposure. Study conclusions and caveats: Counts of TCRs expanded at PT1 correlated positively with patch test score.

V shed 2 bases, J shed 5 bases, and the junction held 4 bases outside the gene matches. CDR1 and CDR2 from the germline V gene are SEHNR and FQNEAQ (reference sequence). This CDR3 has 15 residues. The study's library attached unique molecular identifiers to single cDNA molecules. TCRdb reprocessed the RACE reads via MiXCR and lists one record per CDR3 protein. The data contain 79,000 or so distinct CDR3 sequences, around a tenth of them singletons. Specimen: whole blood, collected in connection with sensitization to the hapten diphenylcyclopropenone (DPC). The sequence came from a woman between 50 and 59 years old with alopecia areata. Some clones in this sample may be carry-over from other donors' samples. The chain joins TRBV7-9 to TRBJ2-1; TRBD2 agrees at 9 bases. This chain's CDR3 is CASSLSTSGNNEQFF. CDR3 in DNA: TGTGCCAGCAGCTTATCGACTAGCGGTAACAATGAGCAGTTCTTC.